Listed below are T cell receptor beta chains from one sample, sequenced in a study of shared T cell receptors in the human thymus. TCRdb's table, derived via immunoSEQ multiplex PCR, lists solely in-frame clones and lacks some. The table includes about 710,000 clones, around 87% detected once. The same specimen was also included in a second study, on human thymus T cells.

Material for sequencing was thymocytes. These receptors were taken from a boy under two years old with a congenital heart defect. CDR3s include the opening cysteine and the closing phenylalanine or tryptophan. A D gene is named only where the DNA matches it firmly. Part of the rows lack a size; the others show once, few, many or a class for expanded clones.

14 | TRBJ2-7 | - | - | TRBV6-1 | CASSQMGGQGEQYF | TGTGCCAGCAGTCAGATGGGGGGGCAAGGCGAGCAGTACTTC
17 | TRBJ1-2 | - | once | TRBV7-2 | CASSLYGQPWAPYGYTF | TGTGCCAGCAGCTTATACGGACAGCCGTGGGCTCCCTATGGCTACACCTTC
16 | TRBJ2-7 | TRBD2 | - | TRBV4-3 | CASSLAPGRPGGEQYF | TGCGCCAGCAGCCTCGCACCGGGACGCCCGGGGGGTGAGCAGTACTTC
19 | TRBJ1-3 | - | - | TRBV15 | CATSRDAGAGISSGNTIYF | TGTGCCACCAGCAGAGATGCGGGGGCAGGGATAAGCTCTGGAAACACCATATATTTT
12 | TRBJ1-5 | - | - | TRBV4-3 | CASSQDVQPQHF | TGCGCCAGCAGCCAAGACGTTCAGCCCCAGCATTTT
15 | TRBJ1-4 | TRBD1 | - | TRBV5-1 | CASSPRTGVDEKLFF | TGCGCCAGCAGCCCCCGGACAGGGGTTGATGAAAAACTGTTTTTT
16 | TRBJ2-1 | TRBD1 | - | TRBV4-3 | CASSRWGQGNYNEQFF | TGCGCCAGCAGCCGATGGGGACAGGGGAACTACAATGAGCAGTTCTTC
13 | TRBJ2-7 | - | - | TRBV28 | CASRPGTKDEQYF | TGTGCCAGCAGGCCCGGGACAAAGGACGAGCAGTACTTC
15 | TRBJ1-5 | - | - | TRBV15 | CATSPGTPSNQPQHF | TGTGCCACCAGCCCCGGGACACCAAGCAATCAGCCCCAGCATTTT
14 | TRBJ1-6 | TRBD1 | - | TRBV6-5 | CASSGQVHNSPLHF | TGTGCCAGCAGTGGACAGGTTCATAATTCACCCCTCCACTTT
15 | TRBJ2-3 | TRBD2 | - | TRBV6-5 | CANLVCGSSTDTQYF | TGTGCCAACCTCGTATGCGGGAGCAGCACAGATACGCAGTATTTT
13 | TRBJ2-7 | - | - | TRBV5-1 | CASSRDRYYEQYF | TGCGCCAGCAGCCGCGACAGGTACTACGAGCAGTACTTC
18 | TRBJ2-3 | TRBD1 | - | TRBV9 | CASSSIPGTGVFTDTQYF | TGTGCCAGCAGCTCTATCCCCGGGACAGGGGTCTTCACAGATACGCAGTATTTT
14 | TRBJ2-7 | TRBD1 | once | TRBV29-1 | CSVDPGQGAYEQYF | TGCAGCGTAGACCCGGGACAGGGGGCGTACGAGCAGTACTTC
15 | TRBJ1-2 | - | - | TRBV7-9 | CASSYLCGGRQGYTF | TGTGCCAGCAGCTACCTGTGTGGAGGCCGGCAAGGCTACACCTTC
16 | TRBJ2-7 | TRBD2 | - | TRBV7-9 | CASSKKTSGSHYEQYF | TGTGCCAGCAGCAAAAAAACTAGCGGAAGCCACTACGAGCAGTACTTC
18 | TRBJ1-2 | TRBD1 | - | TRBV28 | CASSLGHPRDSANYGYTF | TGTGCCAGCAGTTTAGGCCATCCCCGGGACAGCGCTAACTATGGCTACACCTTC
14 | TRBJ2-2 | - | - | TRBV7-7 | CASSLGSGIGELFF | TGTGCTAGCAGCTTAGGATCAGGAATCGGGGAGCTGTTTTTT
16 | TRBJ2-3 | - | - | TRBV4-1 | CASSQERGSASDTQYF | TGCGCCAGCAGCCAAGAGAGAGGGAGTGCGTCGGATACGCAGTATTTT
13 | TRBJ1-2 | - | - | TRBV12-5 | CASALTGTYGYTF | TGTGCTAGTGCTTTGACAGGCACCTATGGCTACACCTTC
19 | TRBJ2-3 | TRBD1 | - | TRBV5-6 | CASSLGPGQGALITDTQYF | TGTGCCAGCAGCTTGGGGCCGGGACAGGGGGCGCTGATCACAGATACGCAGTATTTT
15 | TRBJ2-7 | TRBD2 | - | TRBV27 | CASSLRGGPSYEQYF | TGTGCCAGCAGTTTACGGGGGGGGCCCTCCTACGAGCAGTACTTC